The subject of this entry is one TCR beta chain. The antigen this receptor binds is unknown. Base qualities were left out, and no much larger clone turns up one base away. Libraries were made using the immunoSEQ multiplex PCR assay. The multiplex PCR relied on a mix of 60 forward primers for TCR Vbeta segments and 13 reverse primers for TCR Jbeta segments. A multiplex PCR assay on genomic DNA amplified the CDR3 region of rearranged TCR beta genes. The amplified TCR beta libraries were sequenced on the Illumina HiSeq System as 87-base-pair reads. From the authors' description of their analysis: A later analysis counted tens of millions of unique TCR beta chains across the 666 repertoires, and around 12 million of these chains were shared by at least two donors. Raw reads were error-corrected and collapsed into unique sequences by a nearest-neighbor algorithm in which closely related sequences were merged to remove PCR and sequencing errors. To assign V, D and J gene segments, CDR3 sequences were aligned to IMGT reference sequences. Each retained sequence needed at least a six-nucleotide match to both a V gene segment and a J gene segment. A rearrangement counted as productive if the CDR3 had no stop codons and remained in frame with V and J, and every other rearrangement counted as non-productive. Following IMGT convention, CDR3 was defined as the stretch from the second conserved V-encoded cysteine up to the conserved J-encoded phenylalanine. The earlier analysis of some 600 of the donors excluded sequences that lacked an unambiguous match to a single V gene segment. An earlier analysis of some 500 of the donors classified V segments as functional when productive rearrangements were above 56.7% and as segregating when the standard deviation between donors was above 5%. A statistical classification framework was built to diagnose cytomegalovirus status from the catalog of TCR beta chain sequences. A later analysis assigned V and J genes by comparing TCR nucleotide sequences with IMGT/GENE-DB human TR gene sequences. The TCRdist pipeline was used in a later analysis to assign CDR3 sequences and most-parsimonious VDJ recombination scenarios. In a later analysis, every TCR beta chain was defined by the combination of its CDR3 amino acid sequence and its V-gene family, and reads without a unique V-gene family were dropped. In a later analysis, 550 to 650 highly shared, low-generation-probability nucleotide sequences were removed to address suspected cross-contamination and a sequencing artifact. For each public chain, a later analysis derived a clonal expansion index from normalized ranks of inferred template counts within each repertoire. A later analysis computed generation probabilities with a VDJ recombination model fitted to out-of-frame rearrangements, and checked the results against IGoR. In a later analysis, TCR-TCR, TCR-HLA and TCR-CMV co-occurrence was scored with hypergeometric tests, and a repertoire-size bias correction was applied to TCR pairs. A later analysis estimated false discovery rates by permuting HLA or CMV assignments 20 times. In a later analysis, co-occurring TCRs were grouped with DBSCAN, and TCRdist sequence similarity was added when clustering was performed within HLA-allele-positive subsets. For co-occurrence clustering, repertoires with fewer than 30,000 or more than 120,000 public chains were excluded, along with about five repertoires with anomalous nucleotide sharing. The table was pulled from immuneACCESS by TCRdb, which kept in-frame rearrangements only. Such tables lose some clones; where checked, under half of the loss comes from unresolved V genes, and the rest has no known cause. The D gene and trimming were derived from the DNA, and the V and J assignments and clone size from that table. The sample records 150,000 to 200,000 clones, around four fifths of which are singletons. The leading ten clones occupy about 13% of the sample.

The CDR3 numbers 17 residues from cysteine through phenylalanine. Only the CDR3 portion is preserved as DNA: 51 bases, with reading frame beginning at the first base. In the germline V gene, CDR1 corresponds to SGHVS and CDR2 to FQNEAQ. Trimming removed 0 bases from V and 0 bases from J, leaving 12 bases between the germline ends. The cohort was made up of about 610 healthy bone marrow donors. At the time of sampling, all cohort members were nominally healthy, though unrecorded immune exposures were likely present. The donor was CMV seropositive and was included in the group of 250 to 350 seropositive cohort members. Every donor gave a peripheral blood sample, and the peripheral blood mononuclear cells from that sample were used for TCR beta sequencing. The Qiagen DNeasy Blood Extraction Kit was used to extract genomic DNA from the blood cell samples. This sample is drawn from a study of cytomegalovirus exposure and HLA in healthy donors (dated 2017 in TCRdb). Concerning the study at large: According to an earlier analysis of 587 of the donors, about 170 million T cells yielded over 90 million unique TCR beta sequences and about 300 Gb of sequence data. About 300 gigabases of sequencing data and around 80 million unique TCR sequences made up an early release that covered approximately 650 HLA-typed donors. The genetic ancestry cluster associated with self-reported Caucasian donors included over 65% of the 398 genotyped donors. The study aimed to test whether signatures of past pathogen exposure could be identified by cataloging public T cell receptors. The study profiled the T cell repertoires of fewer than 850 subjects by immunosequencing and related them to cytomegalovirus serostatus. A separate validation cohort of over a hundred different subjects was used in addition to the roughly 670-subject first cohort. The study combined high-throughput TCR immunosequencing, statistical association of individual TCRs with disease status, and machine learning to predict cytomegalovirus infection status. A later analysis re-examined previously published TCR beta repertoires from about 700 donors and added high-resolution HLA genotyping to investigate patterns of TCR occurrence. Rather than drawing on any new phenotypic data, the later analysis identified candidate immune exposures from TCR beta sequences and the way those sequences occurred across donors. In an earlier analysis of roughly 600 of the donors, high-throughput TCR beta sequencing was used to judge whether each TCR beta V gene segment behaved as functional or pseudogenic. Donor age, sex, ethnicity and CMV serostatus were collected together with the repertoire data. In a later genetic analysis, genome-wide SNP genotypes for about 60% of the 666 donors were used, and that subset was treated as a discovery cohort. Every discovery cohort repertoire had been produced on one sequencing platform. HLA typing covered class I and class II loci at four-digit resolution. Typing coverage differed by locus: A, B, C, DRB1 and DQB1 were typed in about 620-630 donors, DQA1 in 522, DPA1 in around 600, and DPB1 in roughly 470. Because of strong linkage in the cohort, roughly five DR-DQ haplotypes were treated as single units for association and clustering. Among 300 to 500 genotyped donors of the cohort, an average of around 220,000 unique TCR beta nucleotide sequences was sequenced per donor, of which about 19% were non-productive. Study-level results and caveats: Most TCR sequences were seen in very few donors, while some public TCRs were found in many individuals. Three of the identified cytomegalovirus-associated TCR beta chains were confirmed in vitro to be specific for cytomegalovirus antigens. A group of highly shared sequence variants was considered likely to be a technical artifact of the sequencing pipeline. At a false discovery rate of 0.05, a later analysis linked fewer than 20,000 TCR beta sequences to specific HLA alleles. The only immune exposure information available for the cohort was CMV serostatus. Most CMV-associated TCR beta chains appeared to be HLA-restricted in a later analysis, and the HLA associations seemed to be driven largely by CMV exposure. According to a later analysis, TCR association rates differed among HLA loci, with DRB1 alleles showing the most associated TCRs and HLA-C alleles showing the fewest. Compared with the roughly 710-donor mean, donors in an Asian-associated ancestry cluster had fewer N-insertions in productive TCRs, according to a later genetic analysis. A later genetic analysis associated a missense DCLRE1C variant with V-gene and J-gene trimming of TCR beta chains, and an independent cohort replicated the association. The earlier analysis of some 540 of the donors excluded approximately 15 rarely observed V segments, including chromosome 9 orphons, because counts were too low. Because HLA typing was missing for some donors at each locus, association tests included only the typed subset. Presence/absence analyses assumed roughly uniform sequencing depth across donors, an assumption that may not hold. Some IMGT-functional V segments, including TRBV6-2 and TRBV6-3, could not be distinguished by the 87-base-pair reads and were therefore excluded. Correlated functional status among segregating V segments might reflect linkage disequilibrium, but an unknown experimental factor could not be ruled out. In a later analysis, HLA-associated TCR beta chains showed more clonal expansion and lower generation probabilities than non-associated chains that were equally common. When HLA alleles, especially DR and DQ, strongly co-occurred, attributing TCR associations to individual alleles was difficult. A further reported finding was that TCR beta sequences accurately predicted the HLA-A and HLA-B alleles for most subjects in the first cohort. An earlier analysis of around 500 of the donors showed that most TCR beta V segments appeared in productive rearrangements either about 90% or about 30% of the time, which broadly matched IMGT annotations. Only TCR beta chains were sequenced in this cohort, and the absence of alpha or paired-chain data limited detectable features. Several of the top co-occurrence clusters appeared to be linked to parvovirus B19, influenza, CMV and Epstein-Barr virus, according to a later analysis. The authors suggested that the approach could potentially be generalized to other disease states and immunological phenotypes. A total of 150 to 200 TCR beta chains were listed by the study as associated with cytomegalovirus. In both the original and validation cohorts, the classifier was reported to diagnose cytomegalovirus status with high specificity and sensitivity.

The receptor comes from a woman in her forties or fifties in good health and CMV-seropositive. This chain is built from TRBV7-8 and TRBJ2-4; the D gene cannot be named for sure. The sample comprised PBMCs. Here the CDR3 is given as CASSLALEELAKNIQYF. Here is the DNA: TGTGCCAGCAGCTTAGCCCTAGAAGAACTAGCCAAAAACATTCAGTACTTC.